This TCR beta chain was found in a study of cytomegalovirus exposure and HLA in healthy donors. As for this clone: Its antigen is undetermined.

It was with 60 Vbeta and 13 Jbeta primers that the PCR ran. The protocol was immunoSEQ multiplex PCR, while the TCRdb copy is restricted to in-frame clones and leaves out a portion. The sample carries around 120,000 clones, around 80% recorded once. Whole-study findings and limits: In all likelihood, a cluster of highly shared sequence variants was a sequencing artifact.

CDR1 is SQVTM, CDR2 ANQGSEA, per germline. The CDR3 length is 13 residues. Trimming pared 5 bases from V and 7 bases from J, leaving 14 bases between. Source material: PBMCs. This sequence originates from a middle-aged woman in good health and CMV-seropositive. The chain carries TRBV29-1 and TRBJ1-4; D is possibly TRBD1 (6 bases). CDR3 protein: CSVFSQGSEKLFF. CDR3 in DNA: TGCAGCGTTTTTTCACAGGGTTCTGAAAAACTGTTTTTT.